The clone carrying this T cell receptor beta chain was picked up a small number of times. This entry belongs to a study of blood T cell repertoires in COVID-19. Background on the study: The origin of the acute and convalescent COVID-19 samples was the United States, Italy and Spain. The cDNA or gDNA used as material had been derived from T cells, B-cell-depleted T cells, or PBMCs.

Trimming took 6 bases from V and 2 from J; bases not matched to a gene: 6. Germline V gene sequence: CDR1 MNHEY, CDR2 SVGAGI. The CDR3 is 14 amino acids. Assay used: immunoSEQ multiplex PCR; TCRdb lists only in-frame clones, some missing. The table has tens of thousands of clones, roughly 80% seen once. The origin of this receptor is a woman aged 55 to 70 with acute or convalescent COVID-19. Sequences were obtained from peripheral blood. This chain uses TRBV6-5 with TRBJ1-2, with 7 positions matching TRBD1. The CDR3 nucleotides read TGTGCCAGCAGCCGGGACAGATCAAACTATGGCTACACCTTC. The encoded protein is CASSRDRSNYGYTF.